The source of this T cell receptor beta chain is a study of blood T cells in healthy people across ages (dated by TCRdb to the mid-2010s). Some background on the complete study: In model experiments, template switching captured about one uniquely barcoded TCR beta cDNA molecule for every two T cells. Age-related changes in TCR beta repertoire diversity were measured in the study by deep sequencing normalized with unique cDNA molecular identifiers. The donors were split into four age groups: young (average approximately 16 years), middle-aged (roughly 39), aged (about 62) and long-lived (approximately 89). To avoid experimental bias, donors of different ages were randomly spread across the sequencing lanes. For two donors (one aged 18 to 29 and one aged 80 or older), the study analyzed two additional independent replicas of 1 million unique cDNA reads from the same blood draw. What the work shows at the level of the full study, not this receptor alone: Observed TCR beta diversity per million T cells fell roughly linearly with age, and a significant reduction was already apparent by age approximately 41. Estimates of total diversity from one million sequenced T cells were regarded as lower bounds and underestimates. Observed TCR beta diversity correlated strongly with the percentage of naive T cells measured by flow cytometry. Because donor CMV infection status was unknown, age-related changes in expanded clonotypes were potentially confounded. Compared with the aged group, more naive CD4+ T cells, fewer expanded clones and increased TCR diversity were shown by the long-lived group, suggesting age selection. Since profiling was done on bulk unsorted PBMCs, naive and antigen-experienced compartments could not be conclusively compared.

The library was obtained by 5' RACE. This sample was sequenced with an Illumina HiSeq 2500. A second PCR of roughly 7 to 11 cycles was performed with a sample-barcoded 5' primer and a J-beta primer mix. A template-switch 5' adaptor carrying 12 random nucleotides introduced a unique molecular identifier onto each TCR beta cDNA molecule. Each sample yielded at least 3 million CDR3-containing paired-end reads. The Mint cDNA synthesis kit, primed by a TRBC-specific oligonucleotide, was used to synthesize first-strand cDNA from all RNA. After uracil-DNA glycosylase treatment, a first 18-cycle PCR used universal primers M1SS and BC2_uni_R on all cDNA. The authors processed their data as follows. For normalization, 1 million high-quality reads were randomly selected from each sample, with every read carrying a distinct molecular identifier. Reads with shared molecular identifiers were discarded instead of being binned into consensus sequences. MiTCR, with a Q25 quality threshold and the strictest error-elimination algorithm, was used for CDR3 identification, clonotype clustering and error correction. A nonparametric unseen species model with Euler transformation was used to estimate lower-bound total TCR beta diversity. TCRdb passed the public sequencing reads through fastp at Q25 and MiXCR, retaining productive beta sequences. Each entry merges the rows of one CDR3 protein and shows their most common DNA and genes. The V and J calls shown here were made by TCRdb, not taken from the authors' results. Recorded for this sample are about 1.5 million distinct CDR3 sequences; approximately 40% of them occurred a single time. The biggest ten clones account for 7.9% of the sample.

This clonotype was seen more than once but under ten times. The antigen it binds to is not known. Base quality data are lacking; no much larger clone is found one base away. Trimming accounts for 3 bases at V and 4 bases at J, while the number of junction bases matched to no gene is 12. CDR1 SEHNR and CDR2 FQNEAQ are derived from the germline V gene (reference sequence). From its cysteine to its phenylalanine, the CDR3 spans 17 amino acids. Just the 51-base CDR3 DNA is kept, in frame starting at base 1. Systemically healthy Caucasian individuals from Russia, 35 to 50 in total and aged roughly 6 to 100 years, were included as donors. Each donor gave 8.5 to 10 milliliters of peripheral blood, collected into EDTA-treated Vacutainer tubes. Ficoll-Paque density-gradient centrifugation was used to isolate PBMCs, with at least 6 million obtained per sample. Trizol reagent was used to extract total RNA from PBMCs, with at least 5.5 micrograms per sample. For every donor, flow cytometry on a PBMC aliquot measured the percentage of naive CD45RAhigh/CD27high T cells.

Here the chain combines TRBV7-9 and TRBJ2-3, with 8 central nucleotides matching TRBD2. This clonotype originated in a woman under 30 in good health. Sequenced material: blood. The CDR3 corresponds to CASSFSGGSGMADTQYF. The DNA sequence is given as TGTGCCAGCAGCTTTTCTGGCGGTAGCGGGATGGCAGATACGCAGTATTTT. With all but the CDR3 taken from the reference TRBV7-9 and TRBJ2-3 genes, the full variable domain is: DTGVSQNPRHKITKRGQNVTFRCDPISEHNRLYWYRQTLGQGPEFLTYFQNEAQLEKSRLLSDRFSAERPKGSFSTLEIQRTEQGDSAMYLCASSFSGGSGMADTQYFGPGTRLTVL.